This T cell receptor (beta chain) originates from a study of blood T cells in healthy people across ages. About this clonotype itself: Its cognate antigen is unknown.

Then a second PCR, running about 6 to 12 cycles, was carried out with a sample-barcoded 5' primer and a J-beta primer mix. The authors tagged each cDNA molecule using a template-switch adaptor with 12 random nucleotides. Each CDR3 protein is one row after TCRdb ran MiXCR on the 5' RACE reads. The sample lists around 780,000 distinct CDR3 sequences, roughly three fifths seen once, with 25% to 30% in the top ten. The CDR3 extends over 15 amino acids. Trimming took 3 bases from V and 12 from J; bases not matched to a gene: 12. CDR1 is MGHDK, CDR2 SYGVNS, per germline. Study observations and caveats: Higher diversity, along with more naive CD4+ cells, distinguished long-lived donors from aged donors.

The sequence derives from a man aged 40-50 years in good health. The sequenced material came from blood. The V call is TRBV25-1, the J call TRBJ2-1; 9 positions agree with TRBD2. The CDR3 protein is CASSDLMTSGAAQFF. CDR3 coding DNA: TGTGCCAGCAGTGATCTAATGACTAGCGGTGCGGCGCAGTTCTTC. Using reference TRBV25-1 and TRBJ2-1 for the parts outside the CDR3, the full variable domain is EADIYQTPRYLVIGTGKKITLECSQTMGHDKMYWYQQDPGMELHLIHYSYGVNSTEKGDLSSESTVSRIRTEHFPLTLESARPSHTSQYLCASSDLMTSGAAQFFGPGTRLTVL.